This entry lists 15 T cell receptor beta chains sequenced from one sample in a study of blood T cells in healthy people across ages. With a J-beta primer mix and a sample-barcoded 5' primer, a second PCR ran about 7 to 12 cycles. TCRdb processed the 5' RACE reads anew with MiXCR; each CDR3 protein has one entry. The table shows 1.5 million to 2 million distinct CDR3 sequences, with 30% to 40% occurring only once. Sequenced: blood. Every receptor here comes from a human donor in good health.

Remarks on this clonotype: One junction end disagrees with the germline gene, perhaps due to a read error. This chain joins TRBV6-5 and TRBJ2-2; D is perhaps TRBD2 (5 bases). The CDR3 length is 14 residues. Germline V gives CDR1 MNHEY, CDR2 SVGAGI. In nucleotides, the CDR3 is TGTGCCAGCAGTTACGGACTCAGCACCGGGGAGCGGTTTTTT. It translates to CASSYGLSTGERFF.

The V gene is TRBV12-3 or TRBV12-4, the J gene TRBJ2-7; D gene ambiguous. V lost 6 bases and J lost 0, with 12 bases in between. This CDR3 contains 14 residues. CDR3 bases: TGTGCCAGCAGACAGAACCCAACCTCCTACGAGCAGTACTTC. It codes for CASRQNPTSYEQYF.

This clonotype was counted many times. The genes are TRBV29-1 and TRBJ2-1, with D possibly matching TRBD1 (7 bases). CDR3 size: 14 residues. The germline CDR1 and CDR2 sequences are SQVTM and ANQGSEA. V dropped 6 bases and J dropped 7 bases, with 19 bases sitting between them. The CDR3 DNA is TGCAGCGTCCAGGGGGGTCAGGGGTGGAATGAGCAGTTCTTC. Translating gives CSVQGGQGWNEQFF.

The CDR3 nucleotides read TGTGCCAGCAGTTACTCCCGGACTAGCGGGGACGTGTGGCGGTTCTTC. This translates into CASSYSRTSGDVWRFF. V gene TRBV6-2 or TRBV6-3 combines with J gene TRBJ2-1; 12 bases are a match to TRBD2. The CDR3 sequence is 16 residues long. The J segment lost 15 bases and the V segment lost 0 bases, leaving 12 bases of the junction unmatched. From germline, CDR1 is MNHEY and CDR2 SVGEGT.

The rearrangement links TRBV20-1 to TRBJ2-7, with TRBD1 matching over 9 bases. The CDR3 loop spans 14 amino acids. CDR1 DFQATT and CDR2 SNEGSKA come from the germline V gene (reference sequence). The V gene end was trimmed by 7 bases and the J gene end by 1 base; junction bases not matched to a gene: 8. The chain's CDR3 is CSVLRDRASYEQYF. CDR3 DNA: TGCAGTGTCCTCCGGGACAGGGCTTCCTACGAGCAGTACTTC.

This clonotype showed up many times. V usage is TRBV28 and J usage is TRBJ2-1, with 11 bases identical to TRBD2. The CDR3 is 14 amino acids. The V gene's germline CDR1 is MDHEN and CDR2 SYDVKM. The trim removed 7 bases at V and 12 bases at J, leaving 11 bases unmatched. For the CDR3, the DNA is TGTGCCAGCACCATACTAGCGGGGGAAGGGAGGCAGTTCTTC. Translation: CASTILAGEGRQFF.

This clonotype was found many times. This chain uses TRBV2 with TRBJ2-7; unclear D gene. V was pared by 8 bases and J by 2 bases, with 7 bases between. Germline CDR1 reads SNHLY; CDR2 reads FYNNEI. This CDR3 has 11 amino acids. DNA of the CDR3: TGTGCCAGCTCACAGCCCTACGAGCAGTACTTC. Amino acids: CASSQPYEQYF. Complete variable domain (other parts from reference TRBV2 and TRBJ2-7): EPEVTQTPSHQVTQMGQEVILRCVPISNHLYFYWYRQILGQKVEFLVSFYNNEISEKSEIFDDQFSVERPDGSNFTLKIRSTKLEDSAMYFCASSQPYEQYFGPGTRLTVT.

This clonotype was observed a handful of times. This rearrangement joins TRBV3-1 to TRBJ2-1; maybe TRBD2 (6 bases). The V end was cut by 1 base, the J end by 12 bases, with 13 bases between. The CDR3 covers 13 residues. Germline V gene lookup returns CDR1 LGHDT and CDR2 YNNKEL (reference sequence). CDR3 amino acids: CASSQGSRAGQFF. The CDR3 DNA is TGTGCCAGCAGCCAAGGTAGTCGAGCGGGGCAGTTCTTC.

J is TRBJ1-6 and V is TRBV20-1, with TRBD1 matching 8 bases. Germline values: CDR1 DFQATT, CDR2 SNEGSKA (reference sequence). This CDR3 comprises 13 residues. The V and J ends lost 5 bases and 10 bases, in that order; junction bases with no gene match: 7. The CDR3 DNA reads TGCAGTGCTCAGGACAGGGAATCCTCACCCCTCCACTTT. It specifies CSAQDRESSPLHF.

With regard to this clonotype: At one of its ends the junction is not consistent with the germline gene, which may arise from a read error. The genes are TRBV12-3 or TRBV12-4 and TRBJ1-5; D is unresolved. The CDR3 loop spans 14 amino acids. The CDR3 bases are TGTGCCAGCAGTTTGGGTTATAGCAATCAGCTCCAGCATTTT. Encoded protein: CASSLGYSNQLQHF.

As for this clonotype: A junction boundary mismatches the germline segment, possibly from a read error. This chain uses TRBV25-1 with TRBJ1-1; D uncertain. The CDR3 extends over 13 amino acids. Germline V gene data show CDR1 as MGHDK and CDR2 as SYGVNS. The CDR3 DNA sequence: TGTGTCAGCAGTGAATTACGGAACACTGAAGCTTTCTTT. This codes for CVSSELRNTEAFF.

The chain recombines TRBV27 with TRBJ1-2, with 8 bases matching TRBD1. This CDR3 region has 15 residues. The germline CDR1 and CDR2 sequences are MNHEY and SMNVEV (reference sequence). The V segment lost 5 bases and the J segment 4 bases; nucleotides outside the gene matches: 9. The CDR3 loop reads CASSRDRQGIYGYTF. CDR3 nucleotides: TGTGCCAGCAGTCGGGACAGACAGGGGATCTATGGCTACACCTTC.

The rearrangement links TRBV10-3 to TRBJ2-7; TRBD1 agrees at 11 bases. The CDR3 is made up of 15 amino acids. Germline assignment: CDR1 ENHRY and CDR2 SYGVKD. With 6 bases clipped from V and 1 base from J, the junction kept 5 bases outside the gene matches. The CDR3 DNA reads TGTGCCATCAGAATCGGGACAGGGGGATCCTACGAGCAGTACTTC. Its translation is CAIRIGTGGSYEQYF.

The rearrangement uses TRBV6-6 and TRBJ2-7, with D perhaps TRBD1 (7 bases). V lost 10 bases and J lost 7, with 20 bases in between. This CDR3 has 13 amino acids. Per the germline V gene, CDR1 is MNHNY and CDR2 is SVGAGI (reference sequence). The CDR3 nucleotides read TGTGCCACCTACCAGGGGGGCCTGGGTGAGCAGTACTTC. This codes for CATYQGGLGEQYF.

This clonotype was observed a handful of times. The V call is TRBV6-6, the J call TRBJ1-2; D uncertain. The CDR3 extends over 14 amino acids. CDR1 and CDR2 (germline): MNHNY, SVGAGI (reference sequence). The germline V and J ends were trimmed by 0 bases and 0 bases, with 5 bases remaining between them. The CDR3 loop reads CASSYSNSNYGYTF. The CDR3 region has the DNA TGTGCCAGCAGTTACTCGAATTCTAACTATGGCTACACCTTC.